The T cell receptor beta chain under discussion was sequenced for a study of cytomegalovirus exposure and HLA in healthy donors. Regarding this clone: The germline gene is not matched at one end of the junction; a read error may be the cause.

PCR involved 60 Vbeta and 13 Jbeta primers. The repertoire was sequenced with immunoSEQ multiplex PCR; TCRdb's copy has only in-frame clones and lacks some. The sample lists approximately 190,000 clones, 84% occurring once. The germline CDR1 and CDR2 sequences are SGHNT and YYREEE (reference sequence). The CDR3 runs 15 residues. The sequence was obtained from a boy between 10 and 17 years old in good health and CMV-seronegative. The chain employs TRBV5-4 and TRBJ2-5; weak D call: TRBD1 (5 bases). Sequencing input: PBMCs. The CDR3 region has the DNA TGTGCCAGCAGCTTGTTACAAGGGGCTCAAGGGACCCAGTACTTC. Translation gives CASSLLQGAQGTQYF.